This T cell receptor beta chain appears in the sequencing data of a study of CD8 T cells in Susac syndrome. Study information: Patients with Susac syndrome were therapy-naive, taking corticosteroids, with some also receiving intravenous immunoglobulin, or taking intravenous immunoglobulin alone at the time their blood was drawn.

Random hexamers were used to reverse transcribe about 0.45 to 1 ug of RNA. Amplification of TCR beta CDR3 by immunoSEQ multiplex PCR spanned 54 Vbeta and 13 Jbeta. Using its own MiXCR run on the immunoSEQ multiplex PCR reads, TCRdb lists one record per CDR3 protein. This sample has some 130,000 distinct CDR3 sequences, with 85% to 95% found just once. TEMRA cells were FACS-enriched, with CD8+ and CD4+ T cells isolated negatively. CDR3 length: 14 residues. V was cut by 0 bases and J by 8 bases, with 11 bases left in between. Germline V gives CDR1 MNHEY, CDR2 SMNVEV (reference sequence). The clonotype originates from a human donor with Susac syndrome. This sequence joins TRBV27 and TRBJ2-1; D not resolved. The sample taken for sequencing was CD8+ T cells from PBMCs. The CDR3 reads CASSLSTPLDEQFF. In nucleotides, the CDR3 is TGTGCCAGCAGTTTATCCACCCCCTTGGATGAGCAGTTCTTC.